One and the same sample provided the 6 T cell receptor beta chains below, sequenced in a study of blood T cells in healthy people across ages. A second PCR, run for about 7 to 11 cycles, used a sample-barcoded 5' primer plus a J-beta primer mix. From the 5' RACE reads, TCRdb called clonotypes with MiXCR, one entry per CDR3 protein. Of about 640,000 distinct CDR3 sequences in the sample, under 65% are singletons; the top ten hold around 37%. The specimen was blood. These receptors were taken from a man in his fifties or sixties in good health.

The CDR3 DNA reads as TGTGCCAGCTCACCACGCGGGGACCCAAAGGAAAAACTGTTTTTT. Translated, it gives CASSPRGDPKEKLFF. The J gene is TRBJ1-4, the V gene TRBV18, with D possibly being TRBD1 (5 bases). V lost 1 base to trimming and J lost 8 bases, with 14 bases between them. CDR3 size: 15 residues. Germline V gene lookup returns CDR1 KGHSH and CDR2 LQKENI.

CDR3 sequence: CASSLSRGPRNEKLFF. For the CDR3, the DNA is TGCGCCAGCAGCTTGAGTAGGGGACCCCGTAATGAAAAACTGTTTTTT. The chain uses TRBV5-1 and TRBJ1-4; TRBD1 is a possible D gene (5 bases). This CDR3 comprises 16 residues. Germline assignment: CDR1 SGHRS and CDR2 YFSETQ. V lost 1 base, J lost 4 bases, and 14 bases lay in between.

V usage is TRBV6-6 and J usage is TRBJ2-4; TRBD1 aligns across 7 bases. The closer fit of TRBJ2-7 to the DNA end suggests the J call may be wrong. There are 15 residues in the CDR3. Germline assignment: CDR1 MNHNY and CDR2 SVGAGI (reference sequence). CDR3 coding DNA: TGTGCCAGCAAAATGGCGCGGACAGGTGACTACGAGCAGTACTTC. Its translation is CASKMARTGDYEQYF.

This clonotype was counted between two and nine times. The chain uses TRBV21-1 and TRBJ2-5; the table's D call, TRBD1, has no DNA check behind it. TRBV21-1 is a recognized pseudogene. This CDR3 region has 17 residues. The CDR3: CASSEPCGGPKPETQYF. CDR3 nucleotides: TGTGCCAGCAGCGAACCCTGTGGGGGACCAAAACCGGAGACCCAGTACTTC.

J is TRBJ1-2 and V is TRBV9; D uncertain. The V end was cut by 0 bases, the J end by 2 bases, with 8 bases between. The CDR3 consists of 14 residues. Per germline, CDR1 SGDLS and CDR2 YYNGEE. As DNA, the CDR3 is TGTGCCAGCAGCGTAGGATATGGGAACTATGGCTACACCTTC. Translating it yields CASSVGYGNYGYTF.

The V gene is TRBV18, the J gene TRBJ2-7; 8 bases map to TRBD1. Germline V gives CDR1 KGHSH, CDR2 LQKENI. The CDR3 covers 17 residues. V was pared by 3 bases and J by 2 bases, with 12 bases of the junction left unmatched. CDR3 DNA sequence: TGTGCCAGCTCACCCGGAGAAAGGACAGGGAAAGCCTACGAGCAGTACTTC. Amino acid sequence: CASSPGERTGKAYEQYF.